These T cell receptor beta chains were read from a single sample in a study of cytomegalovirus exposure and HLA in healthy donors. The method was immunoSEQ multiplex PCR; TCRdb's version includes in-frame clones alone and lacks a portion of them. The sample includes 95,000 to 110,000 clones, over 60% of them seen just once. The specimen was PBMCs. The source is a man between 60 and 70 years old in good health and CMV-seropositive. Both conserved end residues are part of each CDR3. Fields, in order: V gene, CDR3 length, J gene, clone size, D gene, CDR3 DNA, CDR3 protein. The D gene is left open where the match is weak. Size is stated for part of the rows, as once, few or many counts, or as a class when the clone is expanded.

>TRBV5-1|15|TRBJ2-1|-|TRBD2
TGCGCCAGCAGCTTGGGACTAGCGGGGGTGGATGAGCAGTTCTTC
CASSLGLAGVDEQFF
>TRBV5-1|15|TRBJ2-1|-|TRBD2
TGCGCCAGCACCTCTTTTGGGACTATCACTAATGAGCAGTTCTTC
CASTSFGTITNEQFF
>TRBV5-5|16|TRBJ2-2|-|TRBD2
TGTGCCAGCAGCTTGGGGCTAGCGGGGTATACCGGGGAGCTGTTTTTT
CASSLGLAGYTGELFF
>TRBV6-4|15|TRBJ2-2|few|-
TGTGCCAGCAGTGACTCAGACGGGACATCCGGGGAGCTGTTTTTT
CASSDSDGTSGELFF
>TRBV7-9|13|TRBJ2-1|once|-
TGTGCCAGCAGCTTAGGGGGCGCCAATGAGCAGTTCTTC
CASSLGGANEQFF
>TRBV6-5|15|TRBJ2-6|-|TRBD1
TGTGCCAGCAGTTACGGACAGGGTGGGGCCAACGTCCTGACTTTC
CASSYGQGGANVLTF
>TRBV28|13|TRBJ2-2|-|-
TGTGCCAGCAGTTTCAGGGGTCCCGGGGAGCTGTTTTTT
CASSFRGPGELFF
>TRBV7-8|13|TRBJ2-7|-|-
TGTGCCAGCAGCCCGGGAATCTCCTACGAGCAGTACTTC
CASSPGISYEQYF
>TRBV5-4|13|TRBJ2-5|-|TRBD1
TGTGCCAGCAGCACGGGACAGCAAGAGACCCAGTACTTC
CASSTGQQETQYF
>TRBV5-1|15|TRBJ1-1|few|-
TGCGCCAGCAGCTTGGACGGGATTTGGAGCACTGAAGCTTTCTTT
CASSLDGIWSTEAFF
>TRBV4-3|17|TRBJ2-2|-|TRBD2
TGCGCCAGCAGCCAGCTGGCACCGGGGGGGCCTATCGGGGAGCTGTTTTTT
CASSQLAPGGPIGELFF
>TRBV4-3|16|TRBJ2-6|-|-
TGCGCCAGCAGCTCGGGTCCTTTCTCTGGGGCCAACGTCCTGACTTTC
CASSSGPFSGANVLTF
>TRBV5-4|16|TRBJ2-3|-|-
TGTGCCAGCAGCTTCGGCGGGGGGACAGTCACAGATACGCAGTATTTT
CASSFGGGTVTDTQYF
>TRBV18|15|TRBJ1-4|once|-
TGTGCCAGCTCACCATTAAGACAGATTAATGAAAAACTGTTTTTT
CASSPLRQINEKLFF
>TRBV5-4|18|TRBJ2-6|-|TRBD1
TGTGCCAGCAGCTTGGGGACAGGGGGCGCAACTGGGGCCAACGTCCTGACTTTC
CASSLGTGGATGANVLTF
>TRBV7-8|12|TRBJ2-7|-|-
TGTGCCAGCAGCCTCGCGAGCCACGAGCAGTACTTC
CASSLASHEQYF
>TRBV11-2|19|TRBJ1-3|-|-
TGTGCCAGCAGCACGGGGTGGGATAGAGCTACAATCTCTGGAAACACCATATATTTT
CASSTGWDRATISGNTIYF
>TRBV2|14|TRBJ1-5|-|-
TGTGCCAGCAGTGAAGCGCAGGGCAATCAGCCCCAGCATTTT
CASSEAQGNQPQHF